This TCR beta chain was sequenced in a study of T cells after posttransplantation cyclophosphamide. There are 14 residues in the CDR3. Trimming cost V 6 bases and J 5 bases; bases outside gene matches: 8. Germline V gives CDR1 MNHEY, CDR2 SVGAGI. Only in-frame clones appear in the TCRdb table, and some are missing; sequencing was by immunoSEQ multiplex PCR. The sample contains 40,000 to 55,000 clones, none occurring once; 2.2% lies in the top ten. This clone has ten or more counts. This TCR was recovered from a man aged 35-49 years in good health, CMV-negative, and a related stem cell transplant donor. V and J are TRBV6-5 and TRBJ2-7; 9 positions match TRBD2. The specimen sequenced was PBMCs. CDR3 bases: TGTGCCAGCAGCCGCGGGAGGGCGCCTAACGAGCAGTACTTC. It specifies CASSRGRAPNEQYF.